Listed below are T cell receptor beta chains from one sample, sequenced in a study of blood T cell repertoires in COVID-19. Using immunoSEQ multiplex PCR, the repertoire was profiled, and TCRdb retains in-frame clones only, with some absent. Of roughly 200,000 clones listed, 84% are singletons. The sequencing sample was made of PBMCs or T cells enriched from blood (not recorded which). These receptors were taken from a woman aged 30 to 39 who had been exposed to COVID-19. Both conserved end residues are trimmed from each CDR3. The size field is filled for only some rows; it gives once, few, many or a size class.

size	V	J	CDR3
-	TRBV11-2	TRBJ1-2	ASSLGPDRAYYGYT
once	TRBV29-1	TRBJ1-1	SVEAGRGGMNTEAF
-	TRBV4-1	TRBJ2-7	ASSQESSYEQY
-	TRBV7-8	TRBJ2-7	ASSLRDRAPTEQY
-	TRBV6-5	TRBJ2-1	ASSYSGSSNEQF
-	TRBV7-9	TRBJ2-7	ASSPQGGKSEQY
-	TRBV27	TRBJ1-2	ASSSLNRGLYGYT
-	TRBV27	TRBJ2-5	ASSSGLETQY
-	TRBV19	TRBJ1-5	ASSFFDRNQPQH
-	TRBV29-1	TRBJ2-7	SVEGRDSYEQY
once	TRBV2	TRBJ1-1	ASSNTPRKAF
-	TRBV9	TRBJ2-5	ASSPGLAGGLQETQY
-	TRBV7-2	TRBJ1-6	ASSSQQGPNSPLH
once	TRBV18	TRBJ1-4	ASSPRNRKTNEKLF
once	TRBV30	TRBJ1-5	AWTIGRVDQPQH
-	TRBV5-5	TRBJ1-2	ASNHVAPNGYGYT
-	TRBV5-6	TRBJ1-2	ASRTEGQGGPRYGYT
once	TRBV29-1	TRBJ2-1	SVESVDQDEQF